The rows below give T cell receptor beta chains drawn from one sample of a study of regulatory T cells in long-lasting Graves disease. TCRdb ran MiXCR on the multiplex PCR reads and lists one entry per CDR3 protein. This table holds 450,000 or so distinct CDR3 sequences, about a fifth found once. Sequences were derived from peripheral blood mononuclear cells (PBMCs), sampled when the disease was refractory, from a patient treated with antithyroid drugs. All receptors derive from a female donor with Graves disease. Each CDR3 is given with its conserved first and last residue. The D gene is left open where the match is weak. The size entry is marked missing in some rows and otherwise reads once, few, many or a size class.

D: .
V: TRBV9
size: .
J: TRBJ2-5
DNA: TGTGCCAGCAGCGTAGCCAACCCCATACAGGGGGGGCAAGAGACCCAGTACTTC
CDR3: CASSVANPIQGGQETQYF

D: TRBD2
V: TRBV7-2
size: many
J: TRBJ2-5
DNA: TGTGCCAGCAGCTTAGTAGCGGGAGAAGAGACCCAGTACTTC
CDR3: CASSLVAGEETQYF

D: .
V: TRBV14
size: few
J: TRBJ2-6
DNA: TGTGCCAGCAGCCAGCTTTCCGGGGCCAACGTCCTGACTTTC
CDR3: CASSQLSGANVLTF

D: .
V: TRBV19
size: many
J: TRBJ1-6
DNA: TGTGCCACCAAGGAAGGGACGCGTAATTCACCCCTCCACTTT
CDR3: CATKEGTRNSPLHF

D: TRBD1
V: TRBV12-3/TRBV12-4
size: .
J: TRBJ2-1
DNA: TGTGCCAGCAGCGATCTTGACAGGGGCCTGACAAACAATGAGCAGTTCTTC
CDR3: CASSDLDRGLTNNEQFF

D: .
V: TRBV6-2/TRBV6-3
size: .
J: TRBJ2-7
DNA: TGTGCCAGCAGTCAAGAGAGCGTGCGCCACTACGAGCAGTACTTC
CDR3: CASSQESVRHYEQYF

D: .
V: TRBV2
size: .
J: TRBJ1-2
DNA: TGTGCCAGCAATGGTGTCAGGAACCACTATGGCTACACCTTC
CDR3: CASNGVRNHYGYTF

D: .
V: TRBV6-5
size: many
J: TRBJ1-1
DNA: TGTGCCAGCAGTTACTCGAGCGGCCAAGCTTTCTTT
CDR3: CASSYSSGQAFF

D: .
V: TRBV10-3
size: .
J: TRBJ2-2
DNA: TGTGCCATCAGTGGCGATAGGGGGGGCGCTACATGGCCCGGGGAGCTGTTTTTT
CDR3: CAISGDRGGATWPGELFF

D: .
V: TRBV14
size: few
J: TRBJ1-6
DNA: TGTGCCAGCAGCCAGGGTTGGATCGATAATTCACCCCTCCACTTT
CDR3: CASSQGWIDNSPLHF

D: TRBD1
V: TRBV19
size: few
J: TRBJ1-5
DNA: TGTGCCAGTAGTTTGGACAGGGGGGCATATAGCAATCAGCCCCAGCATTTT
CDR3: CASSLDRGAYSNQPQHF

D: .
V: TRBV20-1
size: once
J: TRBJ1-1
DNA: TGCAGTGCTAGAGATAAAAGGGCCACTGAAGCTTTCTTT
CDR3: CSARDKRATEAFF

D: TRBD1
V: TRBV6-2/TRBV6-3
size: few
J: TRBJ1-2
DNA: TGTGCCAGCCGGCGCCGTCCACAGGGGATCGGTGGCTACACCTTC
CDR3: CASRRRPQGIGGYTF

D: .
V: TRBV6-1
size: few
J: TRBJ1-3
DNA: TGTGCCAGCAGTCCCGTTGGAAACACCATATATTTT
CDR3: CASSPVGNTIYF

D: .
V: TRBV27
size: .
J: TRBJ2-7
DNA: TGTGCCAGCAGTTTGAGCGGATACTACGAGCAGTACTTC
CDR3: CASSLSGYYEQYF

D: .
V: TRBV7-9
size: few
J: TRBJ2-7
DNA: TGTGCCAGCAGCCTCCTTTTCTCCTACGAGCAGTACTTC
CDR3: CASSLLFSYEQYF

D: .
V: TRBV24-1
size: many
J: TRBJ2-7
DNA: TGTGCCACCAGTGGGCAGGACCCCCCTTACGAGCAGTACTTC
CDR3: CATSGQDPPYEQYF

D: .
V: TRBV6-5
size: many
J: TRBJ1-1
DNA: TGTGCCAGCAGTTACTCGGGCTCGCCGGGGGACGAAGCTTTCTTT
CDR3: CASSYSGSPGDEAFF